These 24 T cell receptor beta chains originate from one sample sequenced in a study of blood T cells in healthy people across ages. A J-beta primer mix and a sample-barcoded 5' primer were used in a second PCR of roughly 6 to 11 cycles. TCRdb used MiXCR to reprocess the 5' RACE reads, holding one entry per CDR3 protein. The profile shows hundreds of thousands of distinct CDR3 sequences, 25% to 30% of them singletons. Sequenced input: blood. The receptors stem from a woman older than 75 in good health.

As to this clonotype: Germline is not matched at one junction end, which may reflect a read error. The genes are TRBV18 and TRBJ2-1; TRBD2 might be the D (6 bases). CDR1 is KGHSH, CDR2 LQKENI, per germline. The CDR3 is 15 residues long. The CDR3 DNA sequence: TGTGCCAGCTCACGGTCCGGGGACTCCTACAATGGGCAGTTCTTC. Its translation is CASSRSGDSYNGQFF.

There are many counts of this clonotype. This chain uses TRBV7-2 with TRBJ2-6; D is possibly TRBD1 (5 bases). Per germline, CDR1 SGHTA and CDR2 FQGNSA. The CDR3 totals 17 residues. The V end was cut by 0 bases, the J end by 1 base, with 10 bases between. The DNA for the CDR3 is TGTGCCAGCAGCTTAGCAGGGGCACGTTCTGGGGCCAACGTCCTGACTTTC. It encodes CASSLAGARSGANVLTF.

About this clonotype: A much larger clone lies one base from this, so it may be a read error. The gene calls are TRBV20-1 and TRBJ1-4, with D uncertain. Germline values: CDR1 DFQATT, CDR2 SNEGSKA (reference sequence). The CDR3 spans 13 residues. The CDR3 nucleotides read TGCGGTGCTAGTTCCGGGGTGAAAGAAAAACTGTTTTTT. The encoded protein is CGASSGVKEKLFF.

The J gene is TRBJ2-3, the V gene TRBV20-1; unclear D gene. The CDR3 runs 13 residues. The germline CDR1 and CDR2 sequences are DFQATT and SNEGSKA (reference sequence). The ends were cut back, 3 bases at V and 1 base at J, with 8 bases in the middle. This chain's CDR3 is CSASSLGTDTQYF. CDR3 DNA sequence: TGCAGTGCTAGTTCACTCGGCACAGATACGCAGTATTTT.

This clonotype came up many times. J is TRBJ2-1 and V is TRBV7-2; D might be TRBD2 (5 bases). This CDR3 has 15 amino acids. The V gene lost 0 bases and the J gene lost 5 bases, with 11 bases spanning the gap. Germline V gene data show CDR1 as SGHTA and CDR2 as FQGNSA. In nucleotides, the CDR3 is TGTGCCAGCAGCTTAGCAAGGACGGGAAACAATGAGCAGTTCTTC. Amino acids: CASSLARTGNNEQFF.

About this clonotype: Being one base from a much bigger clone, this may be a read error. V gene TRBV5-1 combines with J gene TRBJ2-5; 12 bases are shared with TRBD1. The CDR3 has 15 amino acids. Germline V gene sequence: CDR1 SGHRS, CDR2 YFSETQ. Trimming took 5 bases from V and 11 from J; bases not matched to a gene: 13. The CDR3 nucleotides are TGCGCCAGCAGTATAGCCGGGACAGGGGGCAATGAGCAGTACTTC. Translating it yields CASSIAGTGGNEQYF.

This clonotype was observed many times. The chain couples TRBV4-2 to TRBJ2-5; the D is unclear. V was shortened by 3 bases and J by 3 bases, with 8 bases between the two germline ends. The CDR3 covers 13 residues. Germline V gene lookup returns CDR1 LGHNA and CDR2 YNFKEQ. CDR3 loop: CASSQGKEETQYF. DNA for the CDR3: TGTGCCAGCAGCCAGGGTAAGGAAGAGACCCAGTACTTC.

The sample holds many counts of this clonotype. This chain uses TRBV4-1 with TRBJ2-5; TRBD1 agrees at 7 bases. Germline V gene lookup returns CDR1 MGHRA and CDR2 YSYEKL. The CDR3 runs to 14 residues. V shed 2 bases and J 4 bases; nucleotides not matched to a gene: 4. CDR3 DNA sequence: TGCGCCAGCAGCCAATTACAGGGGTTAGAGACCCAGTACTTC. Encoded protein: CASSQLQGLETQYF.

A few counts support this clonotype. The rearrangement uses TRBV10-3 and TRBJ1-1; tentative D call: TRBD1 (5 bases). The CDR3 covers 15 residues. V was shortened by 8 bases and J by 1 base, with 17 bases between the two germline ends. Per germline, CDR1 ENHRY and CDR2 SYGVKD. CDR3 DNA: TGTGCCATCCGCATGGGGACCGAAACGAACACTGAAGCTTTCTTT. Its protein is CAIRMGTETNTEAFF.

The chain couples TRBV6-5 to TRBJ2-7, with a possible D match to TRBD1 (5 bases). This CDR3 is built from 11 residues. CDR1 MNHEY and CDR2 SVGAGI come from the germline V gene. V lost 8 bases to trimming and J lost 6 bases, with 11 bases between them. CDR3: CASWGLSEQYF. CDR3 DNA sequence: TGTGCCAGCTGGGGCCTTTCCGAGCAGTACTTC.

V and J are TRBV14 and TRBJ2-2; no firm D call. CDR3 size: 14 residues. Germline lookup yields CDR1 SGHDN and CDR2 FVKESK. V was clipped by 0 bases and J by 1 base, with 3 bases between them. The CDR3 DNA sequence: TGTGCCAGCAGCCAAGAGGTGAACACCGGGGAGCTGTTTTTT. Protein product: CASSQEVNTGELFF.

J is TRBJ1-2 and V is TRBV18; 7 nucleotides agree with TRBD1. The CDR3 is 16 residues long. Germline CDR1 reads KGHSH; CDR2 reads LQKENI. The V and J ends lost 3 bases and 4 bases, in that order; junction bases with no gene match: 11. The CDR3 spells CASSPMGQPISYGYTF. The CDR3 bases are TGTGCCAGCTCACCTATGGGACAGCCGATATCCTATGGCTACACCTTC.

This clonotype was seen at least ten times. The rearrangement joins TRBV6-6 to TRBJ1-2; the match to TRBD1 covers 9 bases. Germline values: CDR1 MNHNY, CDR2 SVGAGI (reference sequence). The CDR3 length is 15 residues. The ends lost 0 bases at V and 2 bases at J; junction bases unmatched: 1. The CDR3 here is CASSYSDRGNYGYTF. CDR3 DNA: TGTGCCAGCAGTTACTCGGACAGGGGAAACTATGGCTACACCTTC.

Remarks on this clonotype: The junction departs from the called germline gene at one end, perhaps through a read error. The rearrangement uses TRBV20-1 and TRBJ1-2, with a tentative D call TRBD1 (6 bases). The CDR3 sequence is 16 residues long. Germline CDR1 is DFQATT and CDR2 is SNEGSKA (reference sequence). This CDR3 reads CSAGDRWLRGGYGYTF. The CDR3, as DNA: TGCAGTGCTGGAGATCGTTGGCTCCGAGGGGGCTATGGCTACACCTTC.

This clonotype occurred many times. The V call is TRBV6-5, the J call TRBJ2-3, with no clear D. This CDR3 region has 11 residues. Trimming left V 6 bases short and J 6 bases short, with 7 bases between. Germline V gene data show CDR1 as MNHEY and CDR2 as SVGAGI. The CDR3: CASSLMDTQYF. The CDR3 nucleotides are TGTGCCAGCAGCCTCATGGATACGCAGTATTTT.

This clonotype was observed at least ten times. Written as DNA, the CDR3 is TGTGCCAGCGGTGGGACAGGGGGAAAACTTGAGCAGTTCTTC. Translated, it gives CASGGTGGKLEQFF. The chain links TRBV6-5 to TRBJ2-1, with 11 bases that match TRBD1. Germline V gene lookup returns CDR1 MNHEY and CDR2 SVGAGI. The V gene end was trimmed by 8 bases and the J gene end by 9 bases; junction bases not matched to a gene: 9. CDR3 length equals 14 residues.

In its sample, this clonotype was seen many times. The chain uses TRBV9 and TRBJ2-1; 14 positions agree with TRBD2. Losses at the gene ends were 3 bases for V and 1 base for J; bases not matched to a gene: 9. CDR1 SGDLS and CDR2 YYNGEE come from the germline V gene. The CDR3 contains 19 residues. CDR3 DNA sequence: TGTGCCAGCAGCGCCCCCGGGACTAGCGGGGGAAGGTCCTACAATGAGCAGTTCTTC. Its translation is CASSAPGTSGGRSYNEQFF.

This clonotype was seen repeatedly, ten times or more. V and J are TRBV20-1 and TRBJ1-5; TRBD1 agrees at 7 bases. V dropped 5 bases and J dropped 5; count of bases not matched to a gene: 3. CDR3 length equals 12 residues. The germline V gene has CDR1 DFQATT and CDR2 SNEGSKA (reference sequence). The CDR3 region is CSAGTGDQPQHF. Here the CDR3 DNA reads TGCAGTGCTGGTACAGGGGATCAGCCCCAGCATTTT.

The chain recombines TRBV27 with TRBJ1-2; D is uncertain. The germline V gene encodes CDR1 MNHEY and CDR2 SMNVEV (reference sequence). V was clipped by 0 bases and J by 7 bases, with 12 bases between them. The CDR3 has 14 amino acids. DNA of the CDR3: TGTGCCAGCAGTTTATCGTTTGTCTCTGGTGGCTACACCTTC. Its protein product is CASSLSFVSGGYTF.

Concerning this clonotype itself: Because the CDR3's place on the DNA is in doubt, the DNA is left out and the CDR3 is given as listed by TCRdb. The genes are TRBV5-1 and TRBJ2-5. Germline loops: CDR1 SGHRS, CDR2 YFSETQ. The CDR3 totals 13 residues, both ends included. The CDR3 is CASSLWGSGSPYF.

This sequence joins TRBV15 and TRBJ2-7; D is ambiguous. V was trimmed by 1 base and J by 4 bases, leaving 8 bases between them. The CDR3 runs to 13 residues. CDR1 LNHNV and CDR2 YYDKDF come from the germline V gene (reference sequence). Written as DNA, the CDR3 is TGTGCCACCAGCAGAGGAGCTACTTACGAGCAGTACTTC. It specifies CATSRGATYEQYF.

This clonotype was seen ten or more times. The rearrangement joins TRBV6-5 to TRBJ1-2; D possibly corresponds to TRBD1 (5 bases). Trimming stripped 0 bases from V and 2 bases from J, with 10 bases between. The CDR3 covers 15 residues. CDR1 and CDR2 from the germline V gene are MNHEY and SVGAGI. The CDR3 DNA follows: TGTGCCAGCAGTTACTCGTATCAGGGAAACTATGGCTACACCTTC. Residues: CASSYSYQGNYGYTF.

The chain combines TRBV2 with TRBJ2-2, with 8 nucleotides matching TRBD2. Germline V gene lookup returns CDR1 SNHLY and CDR2 FYNNEI. The junction had 2 bases not matched to a gene; V was cut back by 4 bases and J by 1 base. CDR3 length equals 15 residues. This CDR3 reads CASSGTSRNTGELFF. The DNA for the CDR3 is TGTGCCAGCAGTGGGACTAGCAGGAACACCGGGGAGCTGTTTTTT.

This clonotype was seen repeatedly, ten times or more. V gene TRBV5-1 combines with J gene TRBJ2-1; D call uncertain. Per germline, CDR1 SGHRS and CDR2 YFSETQ. The V and J ends lost 4 bases and 9 bases respectively, with 11 bases between them. There are 12 residues in the CDR3. The CDR3 here is CASSPPASEQFF. The CDR3 nucleotides are TGCGCCAGCAGCCCCCCAGCTAGTGAGCAGTTCTTC.